This T cell receptor beta chain was recorded in a study of PD-L1 blockade in urothelial cancer. Time point here: pretreatment peripheral blood. The method was immunoSEQ multiplex PCR; TCRdb's version includes in-frame clones alone and lacks a portion of them. Of tens of thousands of clones listed, 80% to 85% are singletons. Trimming stripped 2 bases from V and 0 bases from J, with 13 bases between. Germline CDR1 MNHNY, CDR2 SVGAGI (reference sequence). CDR3 length: 16 amino acids. This chain connects TRBV6-6 to TRBJ1-1, with a weak D call TRBD1 (5 bases). The receptor comes from a woman between 65 and 79 years old with urothelial cancer. This sample comprised PBMCs, obtained around atezolizumab (anti-PD-L1) treatment. The CDR3: CASSYARGRVNTEAFF. As DNA, the CDR3 is TGTGCCAGCAGTTACGCCCGGGGGAGGGTGAACACTGAAGCTTTCTTT.